This TCR beta chain was obtained from a study of Ad26.COV2.S vaccination and SARS-CoV-2 variants. Study as a whole: Ad26.COV2.S, an intramuscular injection, was given once or twice 56 days apart.

The assay was immunoSEQ multiplex PCR, and TCRdb's table has in-frame clones only and misses some. The sample records about 460,000 clones, approximately 90% being singletons. The treatment here: over 15 received Ad26.COV2.S at low or high dose, single or two shots; several received placebo; per-sample allocation not given. It was on day 63 after the first vaccine or placebo injection that samples were taken. The V gene's germline CDR1 is MNHEY and CDR2 SMNVEV (reference sequence). With V trimmed by 6 bases and J by 1 base, 1 base remained unmatched. CDR3 length equals 14 residues. Study-wide results and caveats: Estimates derived from TCR breadth and depth analyses may have underestimated total T cell responses. Vaccinated and placebo-treated recipients had similar non-spike TCR breadth.

This clone has only one observation. No antigen is known for it. The sequence was obtained from a person between 18 and 59 years old who received the Ad26.COV2.S COVID-19 vaccine or a placebo. Here the sequenced sample was peripheral blood, taken in a trial of Ad26.COV2.S vaccine versus placebo. This sequence joins TRBV27 and TRBJ2-2, with TRBD1 identical over 8 bases. The CDR3, as DNA: TGTGCCAGCAGGACAGGGGAGAACACCGGGGAGCTGTTTTTT. Protein sequence: CASRTGENTGELFF.